The 27 T cell receptor beta chains reported below all come from one sample, sequenced in a study of T cells after yellow fever vaccination. TCRdb ran MiXCR on the 5' RACE reads and lists one entry per CDR3 protein. Counted here are a few hundred thousand distinct CDR3 sequences, 7.5% to 9% occurring once; the ten biggest clones make up more than 15%. The sequencing here drew on PBMCs, taken on the day of the first yellow fever vaccination. The receptors shown here come from a man aged 18 to 35 who received the YFV17D yellow fever vaccine.

This clonotype was found many times. The chain joins TRBV7-9 to TRBJ2-5; TRBD2 matches 7 bases. CDR1 is SEHNR and CDR2 is FQNEAQ in the germline V gene (reference sequence). The CDR3 length is 15 residues. The V and J ends lost 1 base and 3 bases, in that order; junction bases with no gene match: 5. Here the CDR3 reads CASSLGASGEETQYF. The CDR3 bases are TGTGCCAGCAGCTTAGGGGCTAGCGGTGAAGAGACCCAGTACTTC.

DNA for the CDR3: TGTGCCAGCAGCTTGTTAGGACAGGGCCCCTACGAGCAGTACGTC. Translated, it gives CASSLLGQGPYEQYV. The chain joins TRBV5-6 to TRBJ2-7, with 8 nucleotides matching TRBD1. The germline V gene encodes CDR1 SGHDT and CDR2 YYEEEE. The CDR3 runs 15 residues. Trimming cost V 1 base and J 2 bases; bases outside gene matches: 5.

This clonotype was observed a few times. The V call is TRBV29-1, the J call TRBJ2-5, with 7 bases aligning to TRBD2. Unmatched junction bases numbered 8, after V lost 6 bases and J lost 1 base. There are 14 residues in the CDR3. Germline V gene sequence: CDR1 SQVTM, CDR2 ANQGSEA. CDR3 region: CSVGLGGTQETQYF. The DNA of the CDR3 is TGCAGCGTGGGCCTGGGAGGGACCCAAGAGACCCAGTACTTC.

Concerning this clonotype itself: A read error may account for a junction end that differs from germline. The CDR3 sequence is CASSLGSAYNEHFF. The CDR3 DNA follows: TGCGCCAGCAGCTTGGGGAGCGCCTACAATGAGCATTTCTTC. The genes are TRBV5-1 and TRBJ2-1; unclear D gene. Germline values: CDR1 SGHRS, CDR2 YFSETQ. The CDR3 extends over 14 amino acids.

The chain is built from TRBV6-2 or TRBV6-3 and TRBJ2-7; D gene uncertain. With 6 bases removed from V and 5 bases from J, the gap between germline ends came to 23 bases. CDR1 MNHEY and CDR2 SVGEGT come from the germline V gene. The CDR3 has 16 residues. The CDR3 bases are TGTGCCAGCAGCCGTGCTTCTGGGCGAATTTGGGACGAGCAGTACTTC. Amino acid sequence: CASSRASGRIWDEQYF.

This clonotype was seen more than once but under ten times. The chain is built from TRBV20-1 and TRBJ1-1, with a weak D call TRBD1 (5 bases). The V gene lost 2 bases and the J gene lost 0 bases, with 13 bases spanning the gap. CDR1 is DFQATT, CDR2 SNEGSKA, per germline (reference sequence). There are 15 residues in the CDR3. The CDR3 sequence is CSARPGGTLNTEAFF. CDR3 DNA sequence: TGCAGTGCTAGACCGGGGGGTACACTGAACACTGAAGCTTTCTTT.

This clonotype was recorded at least ten times. The chain carries TRBV20-1 and TRBJ1-6; D is uncertain. The length of the CDR3 is 12 residues. Trimming removed 3 bases from V and 9 bases from J, with 9 bases in between. CDR1 and CDR2 from the germline V gene are DFQATT and SNEGSKA (reference sequence). CDR3 protein: CSARGNSSPLHF. CDR3 DNA: TGCAGTGCTAGGGGGAATAGTTCACCCCTCCACTTT.

This clonotype came up a few times. The rearrangement links TRBV4-2 to TRBJ2-7, with D possibly being TRBD1 (5 bases). The germline V gene has CDR1 LGHNA and CDR2 YNFKEQ. The CDR3 extends over 14 amino acids. Trimming removed 1 base from V and 6 bases from J, with 13 bases in between. The CDR3 coding sequence is TGTGCCAGCAGCCAAGTAGGGGCAGGTCGCGAGCAGTACTTC. Protein sequence: CASSQVGAGREQYF.

The chain couples TRBV27 to TRBJ2-7; weak D call: TRBD2 (5 bases). The CDR3 spans 14 residues. Germline lookup yields CDR1 MNHEY and CDR2 SMNVEV (reference sequence). V dropped 5 bases and J dropped 1 base, with 12 bases sitting between them. CDR3 loop: CASSPRVDSYEQYV. The CDR3 DNA reads as TGTGCCAGCAGTCCGCGGGTCGATTCCTACGAGCAGTACGTC.

This clonotype has a count of ten or more. The CDR3, as DNA: TGTGCCAGCAGCTTGCTAGCGGGGATTGTGGATACGCAGTATTTT. Translating it yields CASSLLAGIVDTQYF. V usage is TRBV5-6 and J usage is TRBJ2-3; 9 nucleotides align to TRBD2. Germline loops: CDR1 SGHDT, CDR2 YYEEEE. J was trimmed by 6 bases and V by 1 base; bases with no gene match: 6. The CDR3 is 15 residues long.

A few counts support this clonotype. The chain is built from TRBV20-1 and TRBJ2-1; no reliable D call. Germline V gene lookup returns CDR1 DFQATT and CDR2 SNEGSKA (reference sequence). The CDR3 spans 13 residues. V shed 3 bases and J shed 7 bases, with 13 bases lying between them. The CDR3 DNA reads TGCAGTGCTAGCCTGGCTAGGTGGAATGAGCAGTTCTTC. This sequence encodes CSASLARWNEQFF.

The sample holds a few counts of this clonotype. The chain couples TRBV5-1 to TRBJ2-1, with D possibly being TRBD2 (5 bases). The V gene lost 3 bases and the J gene lost 8 bases, with 15 bases spanning the gap. This CDR3 spans 14 amino acids. Germline V CDR1 and CDR2: SGHRS, YFSETQ. The CDR3 DNA reads TGCGCCAGCAGCTCTCCGATCCGCGGGCATGAGCAGTTCTTC. Translated: CASSSPIRGHEQFF.

This clonotype was seen ten or more times. The chain has TRBV12-3 or TRBV12-4 and TRBJ1-1; TRBD1 might be the D (6 bases). V was shortened by 5 bases and J by 4 bases, with 8 bases between the two germline ends. This CDR3 is 12 amino acids long. The CDR3 loop is CASSIQGTEAFF. The CDR3 DNA reads as TGTGCCAGCAGTATACAGGGCACTGAAGCTTTCTTT.

The chain links TRBV5-8 to TRBJ1-1; 7 positions agree with TRBD1. The CDR3 is 16 residues long. CDR1 is SGHTS and CDR2 is YDEGEE in the germline V gene. J lost 4 bases, V lost 1 base, and 10 bases had no gene match. The CDR3 protein is CASSLLRVRGGTEAFF. The CDR3 region has the DNA TGTGCCAGCAGCTTGTTACGGGTCAGGGGGGGCACTGAAGCTTTCTTT.

This clonotype turned up a few times. The V gene is TRBV19, the J gene TRBJ2-1; tentatively, D is TRBD2 (5 bases). This CDR3 contains 16 residues. Germline V lookup: CDR1 LNHDA, CDR2 SQIVND (reference sequence). Trimming left V 3 bases short and J 2 bases short, with 14 bases between. CDR3 DNA: TGTGCCAGTAGTATCGTTAGCCGGGGTACCTACAATGAGCAGTTCTTC. It is translated as CASSIVSRGTYNEQFF.

Many counts were recorded for this clonotype. The chain has TRBV4-2 and TRBJ2-5, with D unclear. V lost 1 base and J 4 bases, leaving 13 bases between the germline ends. There are 15 residues in the CDR3. Per the germline V gene, CDR1 is LGHNA and CDR2 is YNFKEQ. CDR3 sequence: CASSQVWASGETQYF. Written as DNA, the CDR3 is TGTGCCAGCAGCCAAGTTTGGGCTAGTGGAGAGACCCAGTACTTC.

The V gene is TRBV9, the J gene TRBJ2-2; 7 bases agree with TRBD1. V was clipped by 7 bases and J by 2 bases; unmatched bases: 8. The CDR3 totals 15 residues. Germline loops: CDR1 SGDLS, CDR2 YYNGEE. The CDR3 coding sequence is TGTGCCAGCGGACAAAGACAGGGAAACACCGGGGAGCTGTTTTTT. As protein: CASGQRQGNTGELFF. The whole variable domain, filled in from reference TRBV9 and TRBJ2-2, reads DSGVTQTPKHLITATGQRVTLRCSPRSGDLSVYWYQQSLDQGLQFLIQYYNGEERAKGNILERFSAQQFPDLHSELNLSSLELGDSALYFCASGQRQGNTGELFFGEGSRLTVL.

This clonotype was seen repeatedly, ten times or more. J is TRBJ1-5 and V is TRBV19; 7 nucleotides match TRBD1. The CDR3 extends over 14 amino acids. Germline V gene lookup returns CDR1 LNHDA and CDR2 SQIVND (reference sequence). The J segment lost 5 bases and the V segment lost 6 bases, leaving 7 bases of the junction unmatched. CDR3 nucleotide sequence: TGTGCCAGTAGCATACAGGGGACGGATCAGCCCCAGCATTTT. It specifies CASSIQGTDQPQHF.

This clonotype was counted a few times. The CDR3 spells CASRLNTGGGTEAFF. CDR3 DNA: TGTGCCAGCAGACTTAATACAGGGGGAGGGACTGAAGCTTTCTTT. The chain has TRBV12-3 or TRBV12-4 and TRBJ1-1; 8 positions match TRBD1. The CDR3 is 15 amino acids. V lost 6 bases and J lost 5; bases outside the gene matches: 11.

This clonotype was observed a handful of times. The chain carries TRBV6-1 and TRBJ2-7; 11 bases map to TRBD1. The CDR3 consists of 15 residues. Germline V gene sequence: CDR1 MNHNS, CDR2 SASEGT. V gave up 4 bases and J gave up 5 bases; unmatched junction bases: 7. The CDR3 nucleotides read TGTGCCAGCAGTGCTCGGGACAGGGGGGTCAACGAGCAGTACTTC. Protein sequence: CASSARDRGVNEQYF.

This clonotype was seen a few times. The rearrangement joins TRBV7-2 to TRBJ1-1; maybe TRBD1 (5 bases). This CDR3 spans 14 amino acids. Per germline, CDR1 SGHTA and CDR2 FQGNSA. Trimming took 3 bases from V and 4 from J, leaving 12 bases between them. CDR3 sequence (DNA): TGTGCCAGCAGCTTCTGGGGGGTTGGCACTGAAGCTTTCTTT. Its protein is CASSFWGVGTEAFF.

V gene TRBV6-5 combines with J gene TRBJ1-6; no clear D. CDR1 MNHEY and CDR2 SVGAGI come from the germline V gene. There are 15 residues in the CDR3. Trimming pared 2 bases from V and 6 bases from J, leaving 11 bases between. The CDR3 sequence: CASSYARVANSPLHF. The CDR3 DNA sequence: TGTGCCAGCAGTTACGCAAGGGTAGCTAATTCACCCCTCCACTTT.

This clonotype showed up many times. The chain combines TRBV5-1 with TRBJ2-1, with D possibly matching TRBD2 (5 bases). Germline V CDR1 and CDR2: SGHRS, YFSETQ. Trimming shortened V by 0 bases and J by 4 bases, and 11 bases separated the two germline ends. The CDR3 covers 15 residues. The CDR3 bases are TGCGCCAGCAGCTTGGCGGTTAGCGAATACAATGAGCAGTTCTTC. Translation: CASSLAVSEYNEQFF.

This chain joins TRBV20-1 and TRBJ1-3; no firm D call. There are 11 residues in the CDR3. Between the trimmed V and J ends, which lost 5 bases and 4 bases, there was a span of 6 bases. Germline CDR1 reads DFQATT; CDR2 reads SNEGSKA (reference sequence). The chain's CDR3 is CSAQGGNTIYF. DNA for the CDR3: TGCAGTGCTCAAGGGGGAAACACCATATATTTT.

The V gene is TRBV6-1, the J gene TRBJ2-5; no reliable D call. Germline-derived CDR1 and CDR2 are MNHNS and SASEGT. The CDR3 covers 13 residues. Trimming pared 7 bases from V and 5 bases from J, leaving 14 bases between. Here the CDR3 reads CASTIRDGETQYF. The DNA for the CDR3 is TGTGCCAGCACCATAAGGGATGGGGAGACCCAGTACTTC.

This clonotype has more than one count but fewer than ten. This chain links TRBV14 with TRBJ2-1; TRBD2 matches 10 bases. The trim removed 4 bases at V and 0 bases at J, leaving 6 bases unmatched. The germline V gene encodes CDR1 SGHDN and CDR2 FVKESK. The CDR3 has 17 residues. The CDR3 is CASSPRTSGDSYNEQFF. CDR3 in DNA: TGTGCCAGCAGCCCCCGGACTAGCGGCGACTCCTACAATGAGCAGTTCTTC. Full variable domain (rest looked up from reference TRBV14 and TRBJ2-1): EAGVTQFPSHSVIEKGQTVTLRCDPISGHDNLYWYRRVMGKEIKFLLHFVKESKQDESGMPNNRFLAERTGGTYSTLKVQPAELEDSGVYFCASSPRTSGDSYNEQFFGPGTRLTVL.

This clonotype was seen a handful of times. The V call is TRBV7-9, the J call TRBJ1-6, with D hard to call. Germline V CDR1 and CDR2: SEHNR, FQNEAQ (reference sequence). The CDR3 is 11 residues long. The ends were cut back, 10 bases at V and 13 bases at J, with 14 bases in the middle. CDR3 DNA: TGTGCCACCGGCACGGGGTACCCCCTCCACTTT. Its protein product is CATGTGYPLHF.